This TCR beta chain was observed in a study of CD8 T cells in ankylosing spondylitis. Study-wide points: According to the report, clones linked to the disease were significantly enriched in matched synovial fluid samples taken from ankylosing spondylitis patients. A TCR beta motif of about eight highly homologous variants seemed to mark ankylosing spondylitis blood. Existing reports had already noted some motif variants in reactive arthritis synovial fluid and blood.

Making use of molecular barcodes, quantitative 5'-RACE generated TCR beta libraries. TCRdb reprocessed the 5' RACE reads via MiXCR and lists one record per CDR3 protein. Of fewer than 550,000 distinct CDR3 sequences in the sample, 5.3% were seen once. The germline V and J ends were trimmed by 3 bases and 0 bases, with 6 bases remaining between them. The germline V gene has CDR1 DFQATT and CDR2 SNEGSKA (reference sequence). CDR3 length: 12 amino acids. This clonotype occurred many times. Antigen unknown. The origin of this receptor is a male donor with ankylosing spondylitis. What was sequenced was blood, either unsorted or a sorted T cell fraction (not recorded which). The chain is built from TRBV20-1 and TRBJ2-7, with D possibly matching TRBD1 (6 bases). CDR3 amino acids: CSARTGSYEQYF. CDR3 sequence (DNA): TGCAGTGCTAGGACAGGCTCCTACGAGCAGTACTTC.